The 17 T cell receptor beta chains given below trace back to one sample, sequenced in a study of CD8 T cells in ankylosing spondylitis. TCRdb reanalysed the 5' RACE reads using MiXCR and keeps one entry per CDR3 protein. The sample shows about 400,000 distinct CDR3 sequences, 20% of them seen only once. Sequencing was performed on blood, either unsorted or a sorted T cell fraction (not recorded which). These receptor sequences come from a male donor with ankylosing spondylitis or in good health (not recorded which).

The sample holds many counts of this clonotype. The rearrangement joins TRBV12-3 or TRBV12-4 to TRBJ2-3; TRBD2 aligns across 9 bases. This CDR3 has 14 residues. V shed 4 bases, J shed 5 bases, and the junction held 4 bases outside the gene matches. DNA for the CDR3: TGTGCCAGCAGTTCAAGTAGCGGGGGAGATACGCAGTATTTT. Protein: CASSSSSGGDTQYF.

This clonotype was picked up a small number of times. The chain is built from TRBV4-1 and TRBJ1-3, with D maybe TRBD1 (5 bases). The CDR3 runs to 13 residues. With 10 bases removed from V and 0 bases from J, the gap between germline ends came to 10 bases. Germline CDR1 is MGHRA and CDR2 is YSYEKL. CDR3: CATQGSSGNTIYF. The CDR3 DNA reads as TGCGCCACCCAGGGTAGCTCTGGAAACACCATATATTTT.

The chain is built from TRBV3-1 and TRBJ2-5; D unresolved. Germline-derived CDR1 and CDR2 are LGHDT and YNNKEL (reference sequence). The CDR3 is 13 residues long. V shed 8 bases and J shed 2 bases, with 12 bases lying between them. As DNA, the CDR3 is TGTGCCAGCCACCGGTTGGGACAAGAGACCCAGTACTTC. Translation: CASHRLGQETQYF.

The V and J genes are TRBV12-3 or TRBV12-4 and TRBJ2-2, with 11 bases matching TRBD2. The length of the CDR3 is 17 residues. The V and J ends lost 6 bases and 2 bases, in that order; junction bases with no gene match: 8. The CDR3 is CASRLPTSGVNTGELFF. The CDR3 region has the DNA TGTGCCAGCAGGTTGCCGACTAGCGGGGTAAACACCGGGGAGCTGTTTTTT.

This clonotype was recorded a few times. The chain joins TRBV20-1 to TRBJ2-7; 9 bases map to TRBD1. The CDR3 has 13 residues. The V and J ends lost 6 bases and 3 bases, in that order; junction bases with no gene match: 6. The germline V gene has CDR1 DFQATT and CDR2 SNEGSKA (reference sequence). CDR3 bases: TGCAGTGCCCGGGACAGGGCCTACTACGAGCAGTACTTC. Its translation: CSARDRAYYEQYF.

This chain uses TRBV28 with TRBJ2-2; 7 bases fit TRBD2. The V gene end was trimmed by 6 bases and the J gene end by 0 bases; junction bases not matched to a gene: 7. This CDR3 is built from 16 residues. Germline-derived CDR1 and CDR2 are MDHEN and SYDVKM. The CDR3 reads CASSPVGGANTGELFF. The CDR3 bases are TGTGCCAGCAGCCCGGTGGGGGGGGCGAACACCGGGGAGCTGTTTTTT.

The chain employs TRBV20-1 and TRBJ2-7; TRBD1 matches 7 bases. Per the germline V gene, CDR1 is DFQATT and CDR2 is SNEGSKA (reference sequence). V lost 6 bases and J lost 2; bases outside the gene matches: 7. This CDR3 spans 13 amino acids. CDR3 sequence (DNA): TGCAGTGCCAAGGGGACAGAGACCTACGAGCAGTACTTC. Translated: CSAKGTETYEQYF.

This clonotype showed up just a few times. The CDR3 region is CASSITGYNNEQFF. CDR3 nucleotide sequence: TGTGCCAGTAGTATAACGGGTTATAACAATGAGCAGTTCTTC. This rearrangement joins TRBV19 to TRBJ2-1; D remains ambiguous. The CDR3 runs to 14 residues. The germline gives CDR1 LNHDA, CDR2 SQIVND (reference sequence). The V gene lost 2 bases and the J gene lost 5 bases, with 10 bases spanning the gap.

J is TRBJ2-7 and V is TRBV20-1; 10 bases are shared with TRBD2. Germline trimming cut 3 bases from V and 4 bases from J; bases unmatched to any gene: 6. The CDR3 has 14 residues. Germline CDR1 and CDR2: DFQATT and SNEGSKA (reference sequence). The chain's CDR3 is CSASLAGDPYEQYF. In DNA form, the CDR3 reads TGCAGTGCTAGCCTAGCGGGGGATCCATACGAGCAGTACTTC.

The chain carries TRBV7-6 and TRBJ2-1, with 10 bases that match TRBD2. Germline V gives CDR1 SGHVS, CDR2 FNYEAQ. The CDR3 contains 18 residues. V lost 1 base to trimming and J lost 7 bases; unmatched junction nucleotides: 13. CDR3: CASSLVGSSGGWGNEQFF. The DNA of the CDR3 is TGTGCCAGCAGCTTAGTGGGGTCTAGCGGGGGCTGGGGGAATGAGCAGTTCTTC.

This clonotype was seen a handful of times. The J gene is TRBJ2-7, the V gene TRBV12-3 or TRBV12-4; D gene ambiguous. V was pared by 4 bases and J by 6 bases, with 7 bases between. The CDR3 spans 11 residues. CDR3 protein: CASSYSFEQYF. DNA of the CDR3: TGTGCCAGCAGTTACTCGTTCGAGCAGTACTTC.

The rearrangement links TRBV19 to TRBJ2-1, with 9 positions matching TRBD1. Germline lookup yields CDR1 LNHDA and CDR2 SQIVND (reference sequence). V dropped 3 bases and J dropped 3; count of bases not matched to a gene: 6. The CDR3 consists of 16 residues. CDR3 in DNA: TGTGCCAGTAGTATCCCTTGGACAGGGGACTACAATGAGCAGTTCTTC. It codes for CASSIPWTGDYNEQFF.

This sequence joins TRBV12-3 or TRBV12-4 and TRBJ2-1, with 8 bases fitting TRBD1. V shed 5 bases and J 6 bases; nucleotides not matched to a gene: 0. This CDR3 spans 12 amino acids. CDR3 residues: CASSGTGNEQFF. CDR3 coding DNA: TGTGCCAGCAGTGGGACAGGCAATGAGCAGTTCTTC.

The CDR3 DNA sequence: TGTGCCAGCACGGGGGGTAACTATGGCTACACCTTC. Its protein product is CASTGGNYGYTF. The chain uses TRBV27 and TRBJ1-2, with D perhaps TRBD1 (5 bases). Deletions cut 7 bases from V and 1 base from J, with 7 bases between. This CDR3 has 12 amino acids. CDR1 is MNHEY, CDR2 SMNVEV, per germline (reference sequence).

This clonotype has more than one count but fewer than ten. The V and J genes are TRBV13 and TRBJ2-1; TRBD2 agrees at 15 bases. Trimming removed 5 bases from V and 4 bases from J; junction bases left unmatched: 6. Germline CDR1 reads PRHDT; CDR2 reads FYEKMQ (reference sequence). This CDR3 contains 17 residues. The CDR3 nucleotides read TGTGCCAGCAGCACGGGACTAGCGGGGGGCTCGTACAATGAGCAGTTCTTC. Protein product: CASSTGLAGGSYNEQFF.

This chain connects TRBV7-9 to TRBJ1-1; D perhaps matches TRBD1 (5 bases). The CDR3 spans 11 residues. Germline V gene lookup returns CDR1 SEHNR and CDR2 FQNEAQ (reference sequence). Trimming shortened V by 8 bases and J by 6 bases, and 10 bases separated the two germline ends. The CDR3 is CASGTGAEAFF. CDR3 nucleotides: TGTGCCAGCGGCACGGGGGCTGAAGCTTTCTTT.

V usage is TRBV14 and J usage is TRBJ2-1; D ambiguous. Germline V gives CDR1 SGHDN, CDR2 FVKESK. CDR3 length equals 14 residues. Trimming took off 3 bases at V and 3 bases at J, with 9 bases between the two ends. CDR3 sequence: CASSHRTRYNEQFF. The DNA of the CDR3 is TGTGCCAGCAGCCACCGGACGCGCTACAATGAGCAGTTCTTC. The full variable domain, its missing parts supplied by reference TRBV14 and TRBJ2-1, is EAGVTQFPSHSVIEKGQTVTLRCDPISGHDNLYWYRRVMGKEIKFLLHFVKESKQDESGMPNNRFLAERTGGTYSTLKVQPAELEDSGVYFCASSHRTRYNEQFFGPGTRLTVL.